This TCR beta chain was observed in a study of blood T cells in healthy people across ages. Concerning this clonotype itself: Antigen unknown.

A J-beta primer mix and a sample-barcoded 5' primer were used in a second PCR of roughly 6 to 11 cycles. In TCRdb, the 5' RACE reads were re-called with MiXCR into one record per CDR3 protein. The data contain hundreds of thousands of distinct CDR3 sequences, under 55% of them seen just once; the ten biggest clones take up about 21%. Study-level results: CMV status of donors was unknown, possibly confounding expanded clonotype changes. More naive CD4+ cells and higher diversity marked long-lived donors relative to aged donors. Naive and antigen-experienced cells could not be conclusively compared, given unsorted PBMCs.

The CDR3 is made up of 14 amino acids. Germline loops: CDR1 SNHLY, CDR2 FYNNEI. Between the trimmed V and J ends, which lost 6 bases and 1 base, there was a span of 12 bases. Per individual sample, total RNA of at least 6 micrograms was extracted. The sequencing sample was made of blood. The clonotype was recovered from a man in his 60s in good health. This chain links TRBV2 with TRBJ1-2; D might be TRBD1 (6 bases). The chain's CDR3 is CASRGDTLNYGYTF. The CDR3 bases are TGTGCCAGCAGGGGGGACACTCTTAACTATGGCTACACCTTC.